A single sample is the source of the 20 T cell receptor beta chains below, sequenced in a study of blood T cell repertoires in COVID-19 (TCRdb year 2020). Library construction relied on the immunoSEQ multiplex PCR assay. Entries here come from immuneACCESS through TCRdb and include only in-frame sequences with V and J called. Some clones fail to appear in such tables; in the studies checked, an unresolved V gene covers under half of the shortfall, and the cause of the remainder is unknown. The sample records about 83,000 clones, roughly 86% of which are singletons. The ten biggest clones cover 22% of the sample. The sequenced sample consisted of peripheral blood. These receptors were obtained from a woman aged 80 or over in a cohort sampled during active or convalescent COVID-19.

This chain uses TRBV9 with TRBJ1-1; 12 bases fit TRBD1. The CDR3 runs 16 residues. The germline gives CDR1 SGDLS, CDR2 YYNGEE. Trimming removed 3 bases from V and 5 bases from J; junction bases left unmatched: 8. CDR3 region: CASSAGTGGYYTEAFF. CDR3 sequence (DNA): TGTGCCAGCAGCGCAGGGACAGGGGGCTATTATACTGAAGCTTTCTTT.

This clone was recorded only once. The rearrangement links TRBV7-9 to TRBJ2-1; 8 bases line up with TRBD1. Losses at the gene ends were 1 base for V and 8 bases for J; bases not matched to a gene: 7. The CDR3 is 15 amino acids. CDR1 is SEHNR, CDR2 FQNEAQ, per germline (reference sequence). The CDR3 DNA reads as TGTGCCAGCAGCTTAGACTTGCAGGGGGCTGATGAGCAGTTCTTC. This translates into CASSLDLQGADEQFF.

The gene calls are TRBV12-3 or TRBV12-4 and TRBJ1-1; perhaps TRBD1 as D (5 bases). Deletions cut 3 bases from V and 3 bases from J, with 8 bases between. This CDR3 has 13 residues. The CDR3, as DNA: TGTGCCAGCAGTTTTTGGGGGGACACTGAAGCTTTCTTT. Its protein is CASSFWGDTEAFF.

The chain combines TRBV30 with TRBJ2-7, with 12 bases that match TRBD2. CDR1 and CDR2 (germline): GTSNPN, SVGIG (reference sequence). CDR3 length equals 14 residues. The V and J ends lost 2 bases and 6 bases, in that order; junction bases with no gene match: 5. CDR3 in DNA: TGTGCCTGGAGTTGGACTAGCGGGATCGTCGAGCAGTACTTC. This gives the protein CAWSWTSGIVEQYF.

This clone occurred a few times. The gene calls are TRBV2 and TRBJ2-4; 9 bases match TRBD2. With 3 bases clipped from V and 5 bases from J, the junction kept 2 bases outside the gene matches. CDR1 and CDR2 from the germline V gene are SNHLY and FYNNEI. This CDR3 comprises 14 residues. CDR3: CASSDGTSQNIQYF. The CDR3 coding sequence is TGTGCCAGCAGTGACGGGACTAGCCAAAACATTCAGTACTTC.

The chain couples TRBV27 to TRBJ2-1, with 8 bases that match TRBD1. Germline V lookup: CDR1 MNHEY, CDR2 SMNVEV (reference sequence). CDR3 length equals 16 residues. V gave up 5 bases and J gave up 2 bases; unmatched junction bases: 8. CDR3 coding DNA: TGTGCCAGCAGTCTCCTACAGGGGGGAACCTACAATGAGCAGTTCTTC. Translating it yields CASSLLQGGTYNEQFF.

This chain joins TRBV2 and TRBJ1-4, with 9 positions matching TRBD1. The length of the CDR3 is 14 residues. The trim removed 3 bases at V and 7 bases at J, leaving 3 bases unmatched. CDR1 SNHLY and CDR2 FYNNEI come from the germline V gene. The chain's CDR3 is CASSENRGPEKLFF. CDR3 nucleotide sequence: TGTGCCAGCAGTGAGAACAGGGGGCCTGAAAAACTGTTTTTT.

The chain joins TRBV19 to TRBJ2-3; possibly TRBD2 for D (6 bases). V was cut by 4 bases and J by 4 bases, with 15 bases left in between. The CDR3 is 15 amino acids. The germline V gene has CDR1 LNHDA and CDR2 SQIVND (reference sequence). The CDR3 loop is CASSTSSSAPDTQYF. As DNA, the CDR3 is TGTGCCAGTAGTACCTCCTCTAGCGCCCCAGATACGCAGTATTTT.

The chain joins TRBV18 to TRBJ2-1, with TRBD1 identical over 7 bases. Germline V CDR1 and CDR2: KGHSH, LQKENI. The CDR3 is 17 amino acids. After removal of 0 bases from V and 5 bases from J, the junction contained 10 bases not matched to a gene. The CDR3 sequence is CASSPPGQVYLDNEQFF. Here the CDR3 DNA reads TGTGCCAGCTCACCACCCGGACAGGTGTATCTGGACAATGAGCAGTTCTTC.

The CDR3 bases are TGCGCCAGCAGCTTGACAGTAAACCAGCCCCAGCATTTT. Protein product: CASSLTVNQPQHF. This chain connects TRBV5-1 to TRBJ1-5, with unresolved D. The length of the CDR3 is 13 residues. With 1 base removed from V and 7 bases from J, the gap between germline ends came to 9 bases. Germline-derived CDR1 and CDR2 are SGHRS and YFSETQ.

The V call is TRBV6-2 or TRBV6-3, the J call TRBJ2-1, with TRBD2 identical over 10 bases. Germline CDR1 reads MNHEY; CDR2 reads SVGEGT. This CDR3 is built from 15 residues. V shed 5 bases and J 4 bases; nucleotides not matched to a gene: 5. CDR3 bases: TGTGCCAGCAGTATTGGGACTAGCGTTTACAATGAGCAGTTCTTC. Translating gives CASSIGTSVYNEQFF.

The V call is TRBV7-9, the J call TRBJ1-1, with D unresolved. Deletions cut 5 bases from V and 0 bases from J, with 13 bases between. CDR1 is SEHNR, CDR2 FQNEAQ, per germline (reference sequence). The CDR3 spans 15 residues. CDR3 loop: CASSPGWQLNTEAFF. CDR3 DNA sequence: TGTGCCAGCAGCCCCGGGTGGCAGCTGAACACTGAAGCTTTCTTT.

J is TRBJ1-2 and V is TRBV5-1; 7 bases map to TRBD1. Germline assignment: CDR1 SGHRS and CDR2 YFSETQ. J lost 3 bases, V lost 4 bases, and 9 bases had no gene match. The CDR3 is made up of 15 amino acids. The DNA for the CDR3 is TGCGCCAGCAGCGAGACAGGGACACCTCACTATGGCTACACCTTC. It encodes CASSETGTPHYGYTF.

Only one count was recorded for this clone. The V gene is TRBV2, the J gene TRBJ2-7; 7 bases map to TRBD1. The CDR3 consists of 12 residues. V lost 6 bases, J lost 6 bases, and 5 bases stayed unmatched. The germline CDR1 and CDR2 sequences are SNHLY and FYNNEI. CDR3 in amino acids: CASRTTGPEQYF. CDR3 DNA: TGTGCCAGCAGGACGACAGGGCCCGAGCAGTACTTC.

The rearrangement joins TRBV7-9 to TRBJ2-3, with a weak D call TRBD2 (5 bases). V lost 7 bases to trimming and J lost 2 bases, with 13 bases between them. Germline lookup yields CDR1 SEHNR and CDR2 FQNEAQ (reference sequence). This CDR3 is built from 14 residues. CDR3 sequence reads: CASTTSGFTDTQYF. The CDR3 DNA reads as TGTGCCAGCACCACTAGTGGATTCACAGATACGCAGTATTTT.

J is TRBJ1-1 and V is TRBV6-5; D not certain. There are 15 residues in the CDR3. Germline V gene sequence: CDR1 MNHEY, CDR2 SVGAGI. Trimming stripped 6 bases from V and 1 base from J, with 15 bases between. The CDR3 protein is CASSPARGRNTEAFF. In nucleotides, the CDR3 is TGTGCCAGCAGCCCGGCGCGGGGAAGGAACACTGAAGCTTTCTTT.

V gene TRBV5-1 combines with J gene TRBJ2-1; 8 positions match TRBD2. The CDR3 is 15 amino acids. The germline gives CDR1 SGHRS, CDR2 YFSETQ. Losses at the gene ends were 2 bases for V and 6 bases for J; bases not matched to a gene: 7. CDR3 nucleotide sequence: TGCGCCAGCAGCTTCGAAGCGGGAGACCTCAATGAGCAGTTCTTC. It encodes CASSFEAGDLNEQFF.

V usage is TRBV5-1 and J usage is TRBJ1-1; 9 nucleotides agree with TRBD1. From germline, CDR1 is SGHRS and CDR2 YFSETQ. The CDR3 is 14 amino acids. V lost 5 bases and J lost 3; bases outside the gene matches: 5. The CDR3 DNA follows: TGCGCCAGCAGGACCGGGACAGGGTACACTGAAGCTTTCTTT. Protein sequence: CASRTGTGYTEAFF.

This sequence joins TRBV2 and TRBJ2-1; 8 bases line up with TRBD2. Losses at the gene ends were 2 bases for V and 8 bases for J; bases not matched to a gene: 8. This CDR3 is built from 15 residues. Germline CDR1 is SNHLY and CDR2 is FYNNEI. CDR3 nucleotides: TGTGCCAGCAGTGAAATGAGCGGGAGAAACTATGAGCAGTTCTTC. This gives the protein CASSEMSGRNYEQFF.

The chain links TRBV12-3 or TRBV12-4 to TRBJ1-2; TRBD1 matches at 9 bases. The CDR3 is made up of 13 amino acids. The trim removed 6 bases at V and 8 bases at J, leaving 7 bases unmatched. The CDR3 DNA is TGTGCCAGCAGAGAGGGACAGGGTCCCGGCTACACCTTC. Translated, it gives CASREGQGPGYTF.